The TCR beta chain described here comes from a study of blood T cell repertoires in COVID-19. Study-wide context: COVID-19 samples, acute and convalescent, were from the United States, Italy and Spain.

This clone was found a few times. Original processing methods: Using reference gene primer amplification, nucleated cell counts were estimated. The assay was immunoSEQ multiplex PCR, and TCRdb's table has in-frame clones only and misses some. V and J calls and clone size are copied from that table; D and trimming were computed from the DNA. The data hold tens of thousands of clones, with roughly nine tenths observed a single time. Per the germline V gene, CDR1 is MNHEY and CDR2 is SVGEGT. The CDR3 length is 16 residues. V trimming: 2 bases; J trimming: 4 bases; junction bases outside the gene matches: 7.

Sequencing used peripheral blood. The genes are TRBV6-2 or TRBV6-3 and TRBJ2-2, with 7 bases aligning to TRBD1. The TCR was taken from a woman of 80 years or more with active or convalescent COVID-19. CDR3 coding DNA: TGTGCCAGCAGTTACCTCCCAGGGGGTGTCACCGGGGAGCTGTTTTTT. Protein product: CASSYLPGGVTGELFF.